Listed here is a single TCR beta chain. The PCR ran on 60 Vbeta and 13 Jbeta primers. Data came from immunoSEQ multiplex PCR; TCRdb stores just in-frame clones and leaves some out. The profile shows 60,000 to 70,000 clones, more than 60% of them singletons. The CDR3 consists of 16 residues. Germline CDR1 and CDR2: SNHLY and FYNNEI. Unmatched junction bases numbered 22, after V lost 11 bases and J lost 9 bases. The data stem from a study of cytomegalovirus exposure and HLA in healthy donors. Sequenced input: PBMCs. The chain employs TRBV2 and TRBJ2-3; the match to TRBD1 covers 8 bases. The receptor was derived from a woman aged 25 to 45 in good health and CMV-seronegative. This CDR3 is CASEGLARAGGPTQYF. In DNA, the CDR3 is TGTGCCTCCGAAGGCTTAGCACGGGCAGGGGGCCCCACGCAGTATTTT.